The clone carrying this T cell receptor (beta chain) showed up just once. The sample originates from a study of blood T cell repertoires in COVID-19. Generated by immunoSEQ multiplex PCR, the TCRdb table keeps only in-frame clones and is missing some. The table records roughly 200,000 clones, around 82% of them present only once. The CDR3 consists of 12 residues. Germline V gene data show CDR1 as SNHLY and CDR2 as FYNNEI. The V end was cut by 8 bases, the J end by 1 base, with 8 bases between. This sequence joins TRBV2 and TRBJ2-5, with D unclear. Sequenced input: PBMCs or T cells enriched from blood (not recorded which). This TCR was recovered from a man in his forties or fifties who had recovered from COVID-19. CDR3 loop: CASGGIQETQYF. The CDR3 DNA is TGTGCCAGCGGCGGCATCCAAGAGACCCAGTACTTC.